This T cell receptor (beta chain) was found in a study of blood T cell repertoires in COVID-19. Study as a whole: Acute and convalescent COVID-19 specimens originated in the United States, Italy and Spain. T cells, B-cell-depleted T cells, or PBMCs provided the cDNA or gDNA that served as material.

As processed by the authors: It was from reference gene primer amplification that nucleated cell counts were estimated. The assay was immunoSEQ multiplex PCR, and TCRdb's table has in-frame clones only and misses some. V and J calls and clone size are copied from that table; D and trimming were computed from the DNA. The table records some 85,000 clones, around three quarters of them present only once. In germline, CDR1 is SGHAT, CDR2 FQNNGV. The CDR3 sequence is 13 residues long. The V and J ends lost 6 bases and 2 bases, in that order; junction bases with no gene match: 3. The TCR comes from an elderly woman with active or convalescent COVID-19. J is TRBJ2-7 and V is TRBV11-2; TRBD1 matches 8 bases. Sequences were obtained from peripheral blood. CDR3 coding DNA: TGTGCCAGCAGGGACAGGGATACCTACGAGCAGTACTTC. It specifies CASRDRDTYEQYF. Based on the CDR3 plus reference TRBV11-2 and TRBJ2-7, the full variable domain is EAGVAQSPRYKIIEKRQSVAFWCNPISGHATLYWYQQILGQGPKLLIQFQNNGVVDDSQLPKDRFSAERLKGVDSTLKIQPAKLEDSAVYLCASRDRDTYEQYFGPGTRLTVT.